These 31 T cell receptor beta chains were sequenced from one sample in a study of shared clonotypes between healthy human individuals. Profiled with immunoSEQ multiplex PCR; TCRdb holds only in-frame clones, not every one. The table includes a few million clones, approximately 90% detected once. The sequenced sample was naive CD4+ T cells sorted from blood. The subset here: CD45RA+ positively selected. The origin of the receptors is a man aged 18 to 30 in good health.

As for this clone: The junction does not match germline at one end; this may be a read error. The gene calls are TRBV7-2 and TRBJ2-1; 16 bases agree with TRBD2. The CDR3 loop spans 14 amino acids. CDR1 is SGHTA and CDR2 is FQGNSA in the germline V gene. Here the CDR3 DNA reads TGTGCCAGCAGCTTACCGGGACTAGCGGGGGGGCGGCTCTTC. Its protein product is CASSLPGLAGGRLF.

As to this clone: Distinct nucleotide sequences in the sample also encode this CDR3. V usage is TRBV30 and J usage is TRBJ2-3; no firm D call. Per germline, CDR1 GTSNPN and CDR2 SVGIG (reference sequence). V dropped 1 base and J dropped 4 bases, with 6 bases sitting between them. The CDR3 totals 12 residues. CDR3 sequence reads: CAWSALADTQYF. Here the CDR3 DNA reads TGTGCCTGGAGTGCCCTCGCAGATACGCAGTATTTT.

About this clone itself: The same CDR3 arises from other DNA sequences in this sample as well. The chain employs TRBV29-1 and TRBJ2-3; D not resolved. The V and J ends lost 0 bases and 5 bases respectively, with 0 bases between them. CDR3 length: 10 residues. CDR1 and CDR2 from the germline V gene are SQVTM and ANQGSEA. As DNA, the CDR3 is TGCAGCGTTGAAGAAGATACGCAGTATTTT. Translation: CSVEEDTQYF.

DNA for the CDR3: TGTGCCAGCGGACCCTTAATCCAGGGGTACACCGGGGAGCTGTTTTTT. Protein: CASGPLIQGYTGELFF. The chain is built from TRBV2 and TRBJ2-2; TRBD1 might be the D (6 bases). Germline V CDR1 and CDR2: SNHLY, FYNNEI. The V and J ends lost 8 bases and 3 bases respectively, with 19 bases between them. This CDR3 comprises 16 residues.

This chain links TRBV9 with TRBJ1-3, with unresolved D. This CDR3 contains 16 residues. Germline V gives CDR1 SGDLS, CDR2 YYNGEE. V was cut by 4 bases and J by 4 bases, with 18 bases left in between. The CDR3 sequence: CASSSGLASIGNTIYF. The CDR3 nucleotides read TGTGCCAGCAGCTCAGGACTGGCCTCCATCGGAAACACCATATATTTT.

V gene TRBV10-3 combines with J gene TRBJ1-4; D remains unclear. Trimming removed 4 bases at V and 8 bases at J, with 11 bases between. Germline lookup yields CDR1 ENHRY and CDR2 SYGVKD. This CDR3 has 13 amino acids. In nucleotides, the CDR3 is TGTGCCATCAGTGGGTCTGGCCCGGAAAAACTGTTTTTT. It is translated as CAISGSGPEKLFF.

The CDR3 nucleotides read TGTGCCAGCAGCTTATTCCGGGGCCTGAGCACAGATACGCAGTATTTT. Its protein product is CASSLFRGLSTDTQYF. The chain has TRBV7-3 and TRBJ2-3; D assignment may be TRBD1 or TRBD2 (5 bases each). With 2 bases removed from V and 0 bases from J, the gap between germline ends came to 12 bases. The germline CDR1 and CDR2 sequences are SGHTA and FQGTGA. The CDR3 runs to 16 residues.

This chain joins TRBV5-8 and TRBJ1-4, with D perhaps matching TRBD1 (6 bases). This CDR3 has 15 residues. Trimming shortened V by 0 bases and J by 1 base, and 7 bases separated the two germline ends. Germline V gene sequence: CDR1 SGHTS, CDR2 YDEGEE. The CDR3 DNA sequence: TGTGCCAGCAGCTTGGAAGGGGGAACTAATGAAAAACTGTTTTTT. Protein sequence: CASSLEGGTNEKLFF. Full variable domain (missing parts from reference TRBV5-8 and TRBJ1-4): EAGVTQSPTHLIKTRGQQATLRCSPISGHTSVYWYQQALGLGLQFLLWYDEGEERNRGNFPPRFSGRQFPNYSSELNVNALELEDSALYLCASSLEGGTNEKLFFGSGTQLSVL.

V is TRBV7-2 and J is TRBJ1-4; D is unclear. Per the germline V gene, CDR1 is SGHTA and CDR2 is FQGNSA. This CDR3 is built from 14 residues. Trimming stripped 5 bases from V and 3 bases from J, with 10 bases between. CDR3 DNA: TGTGCCAGCAGCCCAAACAGAGCTAATGAAAAACTGTTTTTT. Its translation: CASSPNRANEKLFF.

This chain links TRBV30 with TRBJ2-4, with 12 bases identical to TRBD2. Germline CDR1 GTSNPN, CDR2 SVGIG (reference sequence). Trimming at V came to 1 base and at J to 3 bases, leaving 1 base not matched to a gene. CDR3 length: 15 residues. The CDR3 DNA reads as TGTGCCTGGAGTGGGACTAGCGGGATCAAAAACATTCAGTACTTC. Its protein product is CAWSGTSGIKNIQYF. Filled out from reference TRBV30 and TRBJ2-4, the complete variable domain reads SQTIHQWPATLVQPVGSPLSLECTVEGTSNPNLYWYRQAAGRGLQLLFYSVGIGQISSEVPQNLSASRPQDRQFILSSKKLLLSDSGFYLCAWSGTSGIKNIQYFGAGTRLSVL.

The chain uses TRBV2 and TRBJ1-1, with D perhaps matching TRBD1 (6 bases). Germline values: CDR1 SNHLY, CDR2 FYNNEI. The CDR3 has 14 amino acids. Trimming pared 6 bases from V and 5 bases from J, leaving 16 bases between. The CDR3 region is CASSDTRGRTEAFF. DNA of the CDR3: TGTGCCAGCAGCGACACCAGGGGACGGACTGAAGCTTTCTTT.

The chain uses TRBV7-2 and TRBJ2-5; D is uncertain. Germline assignment: CDR1 SGHTA and CDR2 FQGNSA. The germline V and J ends were trimmed by 2 bases and 5 bases, with 12 bases remaining between them. This CDR3 spans 14 amino acids. Written as DNA, the CDR3 is TGTGCCAGCAGCTTAAGGACCGGGTTGGAGACCCAGTACTTC. Translation: CASSLRTGLETQYF. The whole variable domain, filled in from reference TRBV7-2 and TRBJ2-5, reads GAGVSQSPSNKVTEKGKDVELRCDPISGHTALYWYRQSLGQGLEFLIYFQGNSAPDKSGLPSDRFSAERTGGSVSTLTIQRTQQEDSAVYLCASSLRTGLETQYFGPGTRLLVL.

The V and J genes are TRBV18 and TRBJ2-1; TRBD2 agrees at 8 bases. Unmatched junction bases numbered 11, after V lost 1 base and J lost 6 bases. Germline CDR1 and CDR2: KGHSH and LQKENI. The CDR3 has 17 residues. In DNA, the CDR3 is TGTGCCAGCTCACCACTAACACTAGCGGCGGGTGGCAATGAGCAGTTCTTC. This translates into CASSPLTLAAGGNEQFF.

The rearrangement links TRBV18 to TRBJ1-6, with 9 bases matching TRBD1. The CDR3 runs to 19 residues. Germline-derived CDR1 and CDR2 are KGHSH and LQKENI. V lost 2 bases and J lost 5; bases outside the gene matches: 13. In nucleotides, the CDR3 is TGTGCCAGCTCACCATACCCGATACTGGACAGGGGTGATAATTCACCCCTCCACTTT. Protein: CASSPYPILDRGDNSPLHF.

CDR3: CASGLAPGPGRETQYF. CDR3 nucleotides: TGTGCTAGTGGTTTGGCCCCGGGACCCGGGCGAGAGACCCAGTACTTC. The J gene is TRBJ2-5, the V gene TRBV12-5; either TRBD1 or TRBD2 may supply D (5 bases each). Germline lookup yields CDR1 LGHNT and CDR2 FRNRAP. V shed 1 base and J shed 4 bases, with 16 bases lying between them. The CDR3 consists of 16 residues.

V gene TRBV7-3 combines with J gene TRBJ2-1; TRBD2 is a possible D gene (6 bases). The CDR3 extends over 13 amino acids. The germline CDR1 and CDR2 sequences are SGHTA and FQGTGA. V shed 2 bases and J shed 6 bases, with 8 bases lying between them. CDR3 residues: CASSLGGANEQFF. In nucleotides, the CDR3 is TGTGCCAGCAGCTTAGGAGGGGCCAATGAGCAGTTCTTC.

This chain uses TRBV28 with TRBJ1-3; tentatively, D is TRBD1 (6 bases). Germline values: CDR1 MDHEN, CDR2 SYDVKM. Trimming pared 6 bases from V and 4 bases from J, leaving 16 bases between. CDR3 length equals 15 residues. The CDR3 spells CASSLTTGEGNTIYF. In DNA form, the CDR3 reads TGTGCCAGCAGCCTCACGACAGGAGAAGGAAACACCATATATTTT.

The rearrangement uses TRBV5-1 and TRBJ2-7; TRBD1 or TRBD2 may be the D gene (5 bases each). The CDR3 covers 14 residues. Per germline, CDR1 SGHRS and CDR2 YFSETQ. Trimming took off 0 bases at V and 6 bases at J, with 13 bases between the two ends. The CDR3 nucleotides are TGCGCCAGCAGCTTGGCCGGGACCGCCGGCGAGCAGTACTTC. Translated, it gives CASSLAGTAGEQYF.

V gene TRBV6-5 combines with J gene TRBJ1-2; unclear D gene. With 2 bases removed from V and 6 bases from J, the gap between germline ends came to 19 bases. Germline-derived CDR1 and CDR2 are MNHEY and SVGAGI. The CDR3 is made up of 16 amino acids. The CDR3: CASSYATLGIKDGYTF. CDR3 in DNA: TGTGCCAGCAGTTACGCGACATTGGGAATTAAGGATGGCTACACCTTC.

The J gene is TRBJ2-7, the V gene TRBV10-1, with a tentative D call TRBD2 (5 bases). CDR3 length: 15 amino acids. CDR1 and CDR2 from the germline V gene are WNHNN and SYGVQD (reference sequence). Trimming removed 2 bases from V and 2 bases from J, with 13 bases in between. CDR3 protein: CASSEAPGEPYEQYF. CDR3 sequence (DNA): TGCGCCAGCAGTGAGGCACCCGGGGAACCCTACGAGCAGTACTTC.

The rearrangement uses TRBV7-9 and TRBJ1-2; D is ambiguous. Trimming cost V 2 bases and J 6 bases, with 13 bases left between them. The CDR3 consists of 14 residues. Germline CDR1 is SEHNR and CDR2 is FQNEAQ (reference sequence). CDR3 coding DNA: TGTGCCAGCAGCTTATTACCCGGCGGGGATGGCTACACCTTC. This sequence encodes CASSLLPGGDGYTF.

This chain links TRBV18 with TRBJ1-1; the D is unclear. CDR1 KGHSH and CDR2 LQKENI come from the germline V gene. V was shortened by 2 bases and J by 10 bases, with 17 bases between the two germline ends. The CDR3 length is 14 residues. The CDR3 protein is CASSPSGRELRAFF. CDR3 sequence (DNA): TGTGCCAGCTCACCAAGTGGTAGGGAATTGAGAGCTTTCTTT.

DNA for the CDR3: TGTGCCAGCTTCGATGCGGGCAGGGTCTCCTACGAGCAGTACTTC. It specifies CASFDAGRVSYEQYF. The rearrangement uses TRBV6-1 and TRBJ2-7; either TRBD1 or TRBD2 may fit D (5 bases each). V was shortened by 8 bases and J by 0 bases, with 17 bases between the two germline ends. CDR3 length: 15 amino acids. Germline V gene lookup returns CDR1 MNHNS and CDR2 SASEGT.

The chain couples TRBV20-1 to TRBJ1-2, with 8 positions matching TRBD1. The trim removed 6 bases at V and 7 bases at J, leaving 4 bases unmatched. Germline V lookup: CDR1 DFQATT, CDR2 SNEGSKA (reference sequence). The CDR3 extends over 11 amino acids. The CDR3 spells CSASQGAGYTF. The DNA for the CDR3 is TGCAGTGCATCGCAGGGGGCTGGCTACACCTTC.

This CDR3 is CASSQPVGGPNEKLFF. The CDR3, as DNA: TGCGCCAGCAGCCAGCCCGTGGGGGGACCTAATGAAAAACTGTTTTTT. The J gene is TRBJ1-4, the V gene TRBV5-1; the D gene is possibly TRBD1 (5 bases). The CDR3 covers 16 residues. V was trimmed by 4 bases and J by 3 bases, leaving 16 bases between them. Germline CDR1 reads SGHRS; CDR2 reads YFSETQ.

This chain links TRBV4-1 with TRBJ2-7; a weak D match, TRBD2 (7 bases). Germline V lookup: CDR1 MGHRA, CDR2 YSYEKL. V was trimmed by 3 bases and J by 2 bases, leaving 14 bases between them. The CDR3 spans 15 residues. The CDR3 loop is CASSHGGTIPYEQYF. Here the CDR3 DNA reads TGCGCCAGCAGCCACGGGGGGACAATACCCTACGAGCAGTACTTC.

The gene calls are TRBV4-2 and TRBJ2-4, with a possible D match to TRBD2 (7 bases). Germline assignment: CDR1 LGHNA and CDR2 YNFKEQ. V lost 0 bases, J lost 0 bases, and 18 bases lay in between. This CDR3 has 19 amino acids. This CDR3 reads CASSQDGGGSNLAKNIQYF. DNA for the CDR3: TGTGCCAGCAGCCAAGATGGGGGCGGGAGCAACCTAGCCAAAAACATTCAGTACTTC.

This sequence joins TRBV6-5 and TRBJ1-1; no clear D. V was clipped by 2 bases and J by 5 bases, with 9 bases between them. CDR1 and CDR2 (germline): MNHEY, SVGAGI. This CDR3 is built from 13 residues. CDR3 protein: CASSYAAVTEAFF. The CDR3 DNA is TGTGCCAGCAGTTACGCGGCAGTTACTGAAGCTTTCTTT.

This chain joins TRBV9 and TRBJ1-3; the D is unclear. Germline-derived CDR1 and CDR2 are SGDLS and YYNGEE. V lost 4 bases to trimming and J lost 4 bases, with 9 bases between them. CDR3 length equals 13 residues. CDR3 sequence reads: CASSPPEGNTIYF. The DNA for the CDR3 is TGTGCCAGCAGCCCCCCGGAAGGAAACACCATATATTTT.

The chain recombines TRBV28 with TRBJ2-1; tentative D call: TRBD2 (7 bases). CDR1 and CDR2 from the germline V gene are MDHEN and SYDVKM. The CDR3 is 15 amino acids. Trimming cost V 8 bases and J 6 bases, with 20 bases left between them. The CDR3 DNA follows: TGTGCCAGCCTACCCTCTGCCGGGGGGCCCAATGAGCAGTTCTTC. Protein: CASLPSAGGPNEQFF.

V usage is TRBV4-1 and J usage is TRBJ2-7; D may match TRBD1 or TRBD2 (5 bases each). Germline V lookup: CDR1 MGHRA, CDR2 YSYEKL. The CDR3 is 14 amino acids. The germline V and J ends were trimmed by 2 bases and 0 bases, with 8 bases remaining between them. This CDR3 reads CASSQIGTSYEQYF. The CDR3 bases are TGCGCCAGCAGCCAAATAGGGACCTCCTACGAGCAGTACTTC.